These 9 T cell receptor beta chains originate from one sample sequenced in a study of blood T cell repertoires in COVID-19. Here immunoSEQ multiplex PCR was the method, and the copy in TCRdb shows in-frame clones only, minus some. Among a few hundred thousand clones listed, approximately 81% were seen once. Input material: peripheral blood. These receptors came from a man aged 55 to 69 with acute or convalescent COVID-19.

The count of this clone is one. The chain joins TRBV20-1 to TRBJ1-1, with D possibly TRBD1 on 5 matching bases. The CDR3 contains 11 residues. Germline V gene lookup returns CDR1 DFQATT and CDR2 SNEGSKA (reference sequence). Trimming cost V 5 bases and J 5 bases, with 9 bases left between them. The CDR3 DNA reads as TGCAGTGCTCCGGGGGGAACTGAAGCTTTCTTT. This encodes CSAPGGTEAFF.

This clone was found a few times. The V gene is TRBV27, the J gene TRBJ2-3; 10 bases are a match to TRBD2. This CDR3 is 15 amino acids long. Per germline, CDR1 MNHEY and CDR2 SMNVEV (reference sequence). J lost 3 bases, V lost 2 bases, and 2 bases had no gene match. Written as DNA, the CDR3 is TGTGCCAGCAGTTTAGCAGCGGGGGGGACAGATACGCAGTATTTT. Translation: CASSLAAGGTDTQYF.

The chain joins TRBV6-5 to TRBJ1-1; TRBD1 aligns across 8 bases. The junction had 3 bases not matched to a gene; V was cut back by 6 bases and J by 9 bases. This CDR3 spans 11 amino acids. In germline, CDR1 is MNHEY, CDR2 SVGAGI. In nucleotides, the CDR3 is TGTGCCAGCAGGGGACAGGCCAAAGCTTTCTTT. Translation: CASRGQAKAFF.

The chain links TRBV18 to TRBJ1-1; D gene unclear. The CDR3 has 13 residues. Trimming took off 3 bases at V and 4 bases at J, with 9 bases between the two ends. Germline V lookup: CDR1 KGHSH, CDR2 LQKENI. CDR3 sequence (DNA): TGTGCCAGCTCACCGAGGGTGGGCACTGAAGCTTTCTTT. Protein: CASSPRVGTEAFF.

J is TRBJ1-4 and V is TRBV5-1, with D tentatively TRBD1 (6 bases). The CDR3 loop spans 16 amino acids. Between the trimmed V and J ends, which lost 0 bases and 3 bases, there was a span of 12 bases. CDR1 and CDR2 (germline): SGHRS, YFSETQ. The CDR3 DNA reads as TGCGCCAGCAGCTTGGGCAGGGGTTCGGCTAATGAAAAACTGTTTTTT. It translates to CASSLGRGSANEKLFF.

The chain is built from TRBV3-1 (or the pseudogene TRBV3-2) and TRBJ1-1, with a tentative D call TRBD1 (6 bases). Germline V gene sequence: CDR1 LGHDT, CDR2 YNNKEL (reference sequence). CDR3 length: 13 amino acids. The V end lost 7 bases, the J end lost 1 base, and 10 bases lay between the germline ends. CDR3 DNA: TGTGCCAGCACCTGGGGGCAGAACACTGAAGCTTTCTTT. Residues: CASTWGQNTEAFF.

The chain uses TRBV27 and TRBJ2-7, with TRBD2 identical over 10 bases. J was trimmed by 7 bases and V by 4 bases; bases with no gene match: 10. This CDR3 comprises 15 residues. CDR1 and CDR2 from the germline V gene are MNHEY and SMNVEV (reference sequence). For the CDR3, the DNA is TGTGCCAGCAGTTCAGGACTAGCGGACCCATTGGAGCAGTACTTC. It yields the protein CASSSGLADPLEQYF.

The chain has TRBV4-2 and TRBJ1-3; D not certain. CDR3 length: 15 residues. V was shortened by 0 bases and J by 1 base, with 7 bases between the two germline ends. CDR1 is LGHNA, CDR2 YNFKEQ, per germline. The CDR3 reads CASSQDPRSGNTIYF. As DNA, the CDR3 is TGTGCCAGCAGCCAAGACCCCAGGTCTGGAAACACCATATATTTT.

The chain uses TRBV10-3 and TRBJ2-5, with D maybe TRBD1 (6 bases). The CDR3 has 13 residues. V lost 10 bases to trimming and J lost 2 bases, with 14 bases between them. Germline V lookup: CDR1 ENHRY, CDR2 SYGVKD. CDR3 nucleotides: TGTGCCACCCGAGCAGGGGCACAAGAGACCCAGTACTTC. Translation gives CATRAGAQETQYF.